This T cell receptor (beta chain) was recorded in a study of T cells after posttransplantation cyclophosphamide. Germline CDR1 and CDR2: SGDLS and YYNGEE. After removal of 2 bases from V and 5 bases from J, the junction contained 9 bases not matched to a gene. This CDR3 comprises 16 residues. The assay was immunoSEQ multiplex PCR, and TCRdb's table has in-frame clones only and misses some. The table shows more than 8,500 clones, with 70% to 90% occurring only once. A marrow graft followed busulfan-fludarabine conditioning, with cyclophosphamide on days +3 and +4. This chain connects TRBV9 to TRBJ2-5; 10 nucleotides match TRBD2. The sequenced sample was PBMCs, obtained after allogeneic stem cell transplant with posttransplant cyclophosphamide. The receptor was isolated from a female patient in her forties or fifties who received an allogeneic stem cell transplant from an unrelated donor, was CMV-positive, and had no GVHD. Some T cells may be graft donor cells. CDR3 bases: TGTGCCAGCAGCGTCGCTCCAGCGGGGGGGAAGGAGACCCAGTACTTC. It yields the protein CASSVAPAGGKETQYF.